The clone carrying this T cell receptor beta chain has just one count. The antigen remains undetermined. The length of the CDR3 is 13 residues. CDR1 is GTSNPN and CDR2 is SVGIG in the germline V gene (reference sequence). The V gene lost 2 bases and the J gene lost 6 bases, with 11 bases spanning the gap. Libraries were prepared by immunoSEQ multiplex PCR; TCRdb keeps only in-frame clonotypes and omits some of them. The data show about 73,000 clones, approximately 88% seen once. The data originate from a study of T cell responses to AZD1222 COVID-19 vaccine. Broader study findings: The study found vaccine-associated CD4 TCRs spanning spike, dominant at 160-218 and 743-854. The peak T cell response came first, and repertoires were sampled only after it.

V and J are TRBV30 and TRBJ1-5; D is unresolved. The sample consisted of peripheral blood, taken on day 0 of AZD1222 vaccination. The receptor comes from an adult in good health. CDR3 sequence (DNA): TGTGCCTGGAGTCTTGAGCTCGGTCAGCCCCAGCATTTT. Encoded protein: CAWSLELGQPQHF.